The clone carrying this TCR beta chain turned up a few times. Trimming shortened V by 2 bases and J by 2 bases, and 16 bases separated the two germline ends. CDR1 and CDR2 (germline): MNHEY, SVGEGT. The CDR3 is 17 residues long. This sample is drawn from a study of T-cell memory formation after mild COVID-19. From the 5' RACE reads, TCRdb called clonotypes with MiXCR, one entry per CDR3 protein. The sample consists of some 100,000 distinct CDR3 sequences, over 8.5% of them appearing once. The TCR sequence derives from a man between 18 and 35 years old who had mild COVID-19 (a few samples of this study predate the infection). Cell type and time point are not known. The J gene is TRBJ1-5, the V gene TRBV6-2 or TRBV6-3; no firm D call. The source material was PBMCs or a T cell subset sorted from them (not recorded which). The CDR3: CASSYRQIRAGNQPQHF. The DNA of the CDR3 is TGTGCCAGCAGTTACAGGCAGATAAGGGCAGGCAATCAGCCCCAGCATTTT.